The 22 T cell receptor beta chains presented below share a single source sample, sequenced in a study of cytomegalovirus exposure and HLA in healthy donors. 60 Vbeta and 13 Jbeta primers were used in PCR. Sequencing used immunoSEQ multiplex PCR; TCRdb keeps in-frame clones, though not all of them. The sample includes about 210,000 clones. The specimen was PBMCs. Every receptor here comes from a woman in her 30s in good health and CMV-seropositive.

The V and J genes are TRBV2 and TRBJ2-7; TRBD1 matches 9 bases. J gave up 3 bases and V 3 bases, and 9 bases lay outside the gene matches. This CDR3 contains 16 residues. The germline V gene has CDR1 SNHLY and CDR2 FYNNEI. CDR3 coding DNA: TGTGCCAGCAGTGATCGTGGGACAGGGTCCGTCTACGAGCAGTACTTC. Its translation: CASSDRGTGSVYEQYF.

The chain couples TRBV20-1 to TRBJ1-3, with D possibly TRBD1 on 5 matching bases. Per germline, CDR1 DFQATT and CDR2 SNEGSKA (reference sequence). The V end lost 5 bases, the J end lost 9 bases, and 11 bases lay between the germline ends. This CDR3 contains 11 residues. CDR3 sequence reads: CSAFTGATIYF. The CDR3 bases are TGCAGTGCTTTTACAGGAGCCACCATATATTTT.

This chain uses TRBV7-8 with TRBJ1-4, with D maybe TRBD1 (5 bases). V was pared by 5 bases and J by 6 bases, with 13 bases between. Germline V gene data show CDR1 as SGHVS and CDR2 as FQNEAQ. The CDR3 covers 14 residues. CDR3 protein: CASSSSGGDEKLFF. The DNA of the CDR3 is TGTGCCAGCAGCAGTAGCGGGGGGGATGAAAAACTGTTTTTT.

The chain links TRBV9 to TRBJ1-1; D not resolved. This CDR3 contains 12 residues. Germline V gene lookup returns CDR1 SGDLS and CDR2 YYNGEE. V shed 0 bases and J shed 3 bases, with 3 bases lying between them. CDR3 loop: CASSVADTEAFF. In DNA form, the CDR3 reads TGTGCCAGCAGCGTAGCGGACACTGAAGCTTTCTTT.

V and J are TRBV5-5 and TRBJ2-3, with D possibly matching TRBD1 (6 bases). The CDR3 totals 15 residues. Germline V gene data show CDR1 as SGHKS and CDR2 as YYEKEE (reference sequence). V dropped 4 bases and J dropped 0 bases, with 12 bases sitting between them. CDR3 region: CASSRDRTSTDTQYF. The CDR3 nucleotides are TGTGCCAGCAGCAGAGACAGGACTAGCACAGATACGCAGTATTTT.

V gene TRBV19 combines with J gene TRBJ1-1, with 8 bases matching TRBD1. This CDR3 contains 14 residues. Germline V gene data show CDR1 as LNHDA and CDR2 as SQIVND (reference sequence). V lost 4 bases, J lost 11 bases, and 12 bases stayed unmatched. DNA of the CDR3: TGTGCCAGTAGTAATCCGGGACAGGTGCTTAGGGCTTTCTTT. The encoded protein is CASSNPGQVLRAFF. Based on the CDR3 plus reference TRBV19 and TRBJ1-1, the full variable domain is DGGITQSPKYLFRKEGQNVTLSCEQNLNHDAMYWYRQDPGQGLRLIYYSQIVNDFQKGDIAEGYSVSREKKESFPLTVTSAQKNPTAFYLCASSNPGQVLRAFFGQGTRLTVV.

This chain joins TRBV2 and TRBJ1-5; TRBD1 matches at 8 bases. The CDR3 spans 15 residues. The ends lost 4 bases at V and 3 bases at J; junction bases unmatched: 5. In germline, CDR1 is SNHLY, CDR2 FYNNEI. For the CDR3, the DNA is TGTGCCAGCAGTGGCCCGGGACAGGCCAATCAGCCCCAGCATTTT. Its protein is CASSGPGQANQPQHF. The full variable domain, with the rest looked up from reference TRBV2 and TRBJ1-5, is EPEVTQTPSHQVTQMGQEVILRCVPISNHLYFYWYRQILGQKVEFLVSFYNNEISEKSEIFDDQFSVERPDGSNFTLKIRSTKLEDSAMYFCASSGPGQANQPQHFGDGTRLSIL.

This chain links TRBV19 with TRBJ2-7; a weak D match, TRBD1 (6 bases). The CDR3 has 14 residues. Trimming took 6 bases from V and 1 from J, leaving 13 bases between them. The germline V gene encodes CDR1 LNHDA and CDR2 SQIVND (reference sequence). CDR3 bases: TGTGCCAGTAGGAAAGAGGACAGATCCTACGAGCAGTACTTC. It yields the protein CASRKEDRSYEQYF.

This chain joins TRBV7-2 and TRBJ1-1, with D perhaps matching TRBD1 (6 bases). V was shortened by 8 bases and J by 4 bases, with 14 bases between the two germline ends. The CDR3 has 13 amino acids. Germline V CDR1 and CDR2: SGHTA, FQGNSA. As DNA, the CDR3 is TGTGCCAGCTCTCCGAGAGGGGGCACTGAAGCTTTCTTT. Translating gives CASSPRGGTEAFF.

The chain joins TRBV7-9 to TRBJ1-1; 8 nucleotides match TRBD1. Germline-derived CDR1 and CDR2 are SEHNR and FQNEAQ (reference sequence). CDR3 length: 16 amino acids. V lost 5 bases to trimming and J lost 0 bases; unmatched junction nucleotides: 8. CDR3 protein: CASSLRQGIMNTEAFF. CDR3 nucleotide sequence: TGTGCCAGCAGCCTAAGACAGGGGATTATGAACACTGAAGCTTTCTTT.

The chain employs TRBV6-5 and TRBJ1-2; D not certain. This CDR3 has 13 amino acids. Germline V CDR1 and CDR2: MNHEY, SVGAGI. Trimming stripped 1 base from V and 4 bases from J, with 7 bases between. The chain's CDR3 is CASSYYSSYGYTF. The CDR3 bases are TGTGCCAGCAGTTACTACAGTTCCTATGGCTACACCTTC.

The rearrangement uses TRBV7-9 and TRBJ2-4, with TRBD1 matching over 7 bases. Losses at the gene ends were 5 bases for V and 8 bases for J; bases not matched to a gene: 12. The CDR3 consists of 15 residues. Germline assignment: CDR1 SEHNR and CDR2 FQNEAQ (reference sequence). The CDR3 nucleotides are TGTGCCAGCAGCGAGGAGACAGGGTTTGGTTACATTCAGTACTTC. It specifies CASSEETGFGYIQYF. The variable domain in full, with the rest retrieved from reference TRBV7-9 and TRBJ2-4, is DTGVSQNPRHKITKRGQNVTFRCDPISEHNRLYWYRQTLGQGPEFLTYFQNEAQLEKSRLLSDRFSAERPKGSFSTLEIQRTEQGDSAMYLCASSEETGFGYIQYFGAGTRLSVL.

The genes are TRBV5-1 and TRBJ2-5, with 7 bases fitting TRBD1. The ends lost 0 bases at V and 10 bases at J; junction bases unmatched: 12. This CDR3 has 15 amino acids. Per germline, CDR1 SGHRS and CDR2 YFSETQ. CDR3 loop: CASSLGGTAFDGQYF. DNA for the CDR3: TGCGCCAGCAGCTTGGGGGGGACAGCCTTTGACGGCCAGTACTTC.

The chain is built from TRBV7-9 and TRBJ1-1, with TRBD1 matching over 8 bases. V gave up 4 bases and J gave up 1 base; unmatched junction bases: 2. The CDR3 is 14 residues long. Germline values: CDR1 SEHNR, CDR2 FQNEAQ (reference sequence). DNA for the CDR3: TGTGCCAGCAGCTCCACAGGGGGGAACACTGAAGCTTTCTTT. It specifies CASSSTGGNTEAFF.

The gene calls are TRBV6-5 and TRBJ1-3; weak D call: TRBD1 (5 bases). V dropped 2 bases and J dropped 0 bases, with 8 bases sitting between them. Germline loops: CDR1 MNHEY, CDR2 SVGAGI. The CDR3 sequence is 15 residues long. As DNA, the CDR3 is TGTGCCAGCAGTTACGGGAGGGGCTCTGGAAACACCATATATTTT. Protein: CASSYGRGSGNTIYF.

The CDR3 reads CASSYLAVSTDTQYF. In DNA, the CDR3 is TGTGCCAGCAGCTATCTAGCGGTTAGCACAGATACGCAGTATTTT. This rearrangement joins TRBV7-9 to TRBJ2-3; 7 bases are shared with TRBD2. V lost 4 bases to trimming and J lost 0 bases; unmatched junction nucleotides: 4. The CDR3 is 15 amino acids. Germline-derived CDR1 and CDR2 are SEHNR and FQNEAQ (reference sequence).

This CDR3 is CASSGLAGVVGYEQYF. CDR3 nucleotides: TGTGCCTCCTCAGGACTAGCGGGAGTAGTAGGCTACGAGCAGTACTTC. V usage is TRBV27 and J usage is TRBJ2-7; 13 bases are a match to TRBD2. The ends lost 11 bases at V and 3 bases at J; junction bases unmatched: 13. Per germline, CDR1 MNHEY and CDR2 SMNVEV (reference sequence). The CDR3 loop spans 16 amino acids.

CDR3: CASSPRDRAIVDTQYF. In DNA form, the CDR3 reads TGTGCCAGCAGCCCCAGGGACAGGGCAATTGTAGATACGCAGTATTTT. This chain uses TRBV7-6 with TRBJ2-3; TRBD1 agrees at 9 bases. Trimming at V came to 5 bases and at J to 5 bases, leaving 11 bases not matched to a gene. The CDR3 has 16 amino acids. Germline assignment: CDR1 SGHVS and CDR2 FNYEAQ.

This chain connects TRBV9 to TRBJ2-3; TRBD2 aligns across 9 bases. Unmatched junction bases numbered 13, after V lost 3 bases and J lost 5 bases. This CDR3 region has 17 residues. Germline-derived CDR1 and CDR2 are SGDLS and YYNGEE. For the CDR3, the DNA is TGTGCCAGCAGCGCGACCCTTAAGCGGGGGGAGCTAGATACGCAGTATTTT. Encoded protein: CASSATLKRGELDTQYF.

The V and J genes are TRBV13 and TRBJ1-6; D is unclear. The germline V and J ends were trimmed by 5 bases and 14 bases, with 13 bases remaining between them. Germline V CDR1 and CDR2: PRHDT, FYEKMQ (reference sequence). This CDR3 has 12 residues. The CDR3 bases are TGTGCCAGCAGCCTAGCTTCGCAGGCCCTCCACTTT. This encodes CASSLASQALHF.

The genes are TRBV5-4 and TRBJ1-1; possible D gene TRBD1, 6 bases. The germline V gene encodes CDR1 SGHNT and CDR2 YYREEE (reference sequence). CDR3 length: 15 residues. The germline V and J ends were trimmed by 3 bases and 4 bases, with 16 bases remaining between them. The CDR3 DNA reads as TGTGCCAGCAGCTATCCTAACAGGGTCGGCACTGAAGCTTTCTTT. Amino acid sequence: CASSYPNRVGTEAFF. Using reference TRBV5-4 and TRBJ1-1 for the parts outside the CDR3, the full variable domain is ETGVTQSPTHLIKTRGQQVTLRCSSQSGHNTVSWYQQALGQGPQFIFQYYREEENGRGNFPPRFSGLQFPNYSSELNVNALELDDSALYLCASSYPNRVGTEAFFGQGTRLTVV.

The rearrangement joins TRBV29-1 to TRBJ1-5; tentative D call: TRBD1 (5 bases). Deletions cut 6 bases from V and 0 bases from J, with 9 bases between. The CDR3 has 13 residues. Per the germline V gene, CDR1 is SQVTM and CDR2 is ANQGSEA. CDR3 in DNA: TGCAGCGTACAGGAGTATAGCAATCAGCCCCAGCATTTT. It yields the protein CSVQEYSNQPQHF.